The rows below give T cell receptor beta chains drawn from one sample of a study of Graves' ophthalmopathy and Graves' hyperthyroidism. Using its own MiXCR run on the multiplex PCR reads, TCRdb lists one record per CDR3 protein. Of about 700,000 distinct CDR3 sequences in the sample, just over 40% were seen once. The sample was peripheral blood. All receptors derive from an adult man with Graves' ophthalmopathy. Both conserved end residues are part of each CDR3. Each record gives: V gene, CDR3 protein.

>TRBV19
CASSMVGLMTGELFF
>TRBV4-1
CASSQRLGAHTEAFF
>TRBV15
CATSRDPGQGPYEQYF
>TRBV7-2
CASSPGYEQFF
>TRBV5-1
CASSLQDRGPEAFF
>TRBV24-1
CATSLLNGETQYF
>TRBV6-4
CASQLEETQYF
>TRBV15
CATSSQVGTGVSPLHF
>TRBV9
CASSGGSTSYEQYF
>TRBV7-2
CASSLSTGAEAFF
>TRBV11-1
CASSSALNTGELSW
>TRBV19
CASSTRDRGPYGYTF
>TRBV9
CASSVARGLAETQYF
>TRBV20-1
CSFLPGTGDYGYTF
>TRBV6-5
CASSYSYRQATYEQYF
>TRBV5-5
CASSLGANSPLHF
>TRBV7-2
CASSFGQGLETQYF
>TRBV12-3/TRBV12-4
CASSQRTVQPQHF
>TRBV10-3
CAISESQGQGVDGYTF
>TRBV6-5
CASRYSGGNQPQHF
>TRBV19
CASSITDLETQYF
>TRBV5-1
CASSWDRGNTGELFF
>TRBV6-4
CASSDSELWNTEAFF
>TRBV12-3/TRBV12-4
CASSLGQYRNQPQHF
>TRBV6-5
CASRAGGELFF
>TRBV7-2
CASSFGIDQPQHF
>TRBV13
CASSLSGGSNTEAFF
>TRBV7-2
CASSNGQNNSPLHF
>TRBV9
CASSVELAGGTSYEQYF
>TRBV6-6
CASSRIGGTAEAFF
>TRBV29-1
CSVEWGRVRQETQYF
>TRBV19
CASSIQIQETQYF
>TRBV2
CASRRDITSPSYEQYF
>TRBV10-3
CAISEGTQYF
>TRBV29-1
CSVEKGSGEQYF
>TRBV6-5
CASSLRDRVYEQYF
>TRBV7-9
CASSWGRDRRPDNGYTF
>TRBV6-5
CASSLETGGEKLFF
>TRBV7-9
CASSQLMTGSYEQYF
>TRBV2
CASSPRTGLGGELFF